These 19 T cell receptor beta chains share one sample of origin, sequenced in a study of cytomegalovirus exposure and HLA in healthy donors. Use of 60 Vbeta and 13 Jbeta primers characterized the PCR. Only in-frame clones appear in the TCRdb table, and some are missing; sequencing was by immunoSEQ multiplex PCR. The sample has 90,000 to 140,000 clones, about an eighth seen once. The sample consisted of PBMCs. Source of these receptors: a man aged 40-49 years in good health and CMV-seropositive.

The chain combines TRBV4-2 with TRBJ2-5, with TRBD2 matching 12 bases. Germline values: CDR1 LGHNA, CDR2 YNFKEQ. This CDR3 comprises 16 residues. V dropped 1 base and J dropped 5; count of bases not matched to a gene: 5. The CDR3 DNA sequence: TGTGCCAGCAGCCAAGGACTAGCGGGAGAGGATGAGACCCAGTACTTC. It yields the protein CASSQGLAGEDETQYF.

The V gene is TRBV7-9, the J gene TRBJ2-3; 8 bases line up with TRBD2. Trimming took 4 bases from V and 4 from J; bases not matched to a gene: 10. Germline CDR1 and CDR2: SEHNR and FQNEAQ (reference sequence). The CDR3 is 16 amino acids. CDR3 nucleotides: TGTGCCAGCAGCTCACCGAGCGGGAGTGCGGCAGATACGCAGTATTTT. It yields the protein CASSSPSGSAADTQYF.

The rearrangement links TRBV6-1 to TRBJ2-5, with D possibly TRBD2 on 6 matching bases. The closer fit of TRBJ2-7 to the DNA end suggests the J call may be wrong. Germline CDR1 is MNHNS and CDR2 is SASEGT. The CDR3 sequence is 15 residues long. CDR3 amino acids: CASSPGPGSSYEQYF. CDR3 DNA sequence: TGTGCCAGCAGCCCTGGCCCCGGGAGCTCCTACGAGCAGTACTTC.

The rearrangement joins TRBV4-1 to TRBJ2-3; a weak D match, TRBD2 (6 bases). V was shortened by 4 bases and J by 2 bases, with 7 bases between the two germline ends. CDR1 and CDR2 (germline): MGHRA, YSYEKL. The CDR3 is made up of 13 amino acids. This CDR3 reads CASSLAVTDTQYF. In DNA form, the CDR3 reads TGCGCCAGCAGCCTAGCGGTCACAGATACGCAGTATTTT.

This clone was detected a few times. V is TRBV29-1 and J is TRBJ2-3; 8 bases agree with TRBD2. Germline CDR1 and CDR2: SQVTM and ANQGSEA. V lost 0 bases and J lost 6; bases outside the gene matches: 8. This CDR3 has 15 amino acids. The CDR3 region has the DNA TGCAGCGTTGAAGACCTAGCGGGCTTCTCCGATACGCAGTATTTT. This gives the protein CSVEDLAGFSDTQYF.

The chain recombines TRBV7-2 with TRBJ2-3; 9 bases agree with TRBD2. The CDR3 spans 15 residues. The V segment lost 1 base and the J segment 4 bases; nucleotides outside the gene matches: 3. Germline V lookup: CDR1 SGHTA, CDR2 FQGNSA. CDR3 bases: TGTGCCAGCAGCTTAGTAGTAGCGGGAGCAGATACGCAGTATTTT. Translated, it gives CASSLVVAGADTQYF.

The CDR3 spells CASSLAGGLAKNIQYF. The DNA of the CDR3 is TGTGCCAGCAGCTTAGCTGGAGGTCTAGCCAAAAACATTCAGTACTTC. The chain links TRBV7-8 to TRBJ2-4; D is possibly TRBD2 (5 bases). Germline V gene lookup returns CDR1 SGHVS and CDR2 FQNEAQ. The CDR3 is 16 residues long. The V end was cut by 0 bases, the J end by 0 bases, with 9 bases between.

This clone has a handful of counts. V is TRBV9 and J is TRBJ2-5; D not certain. Germline V CDR1 and CDR2: SGDLS, YYNGEE. Trimming pared 2 bases from V and 7 bases from J, leaving 18 bases between. This CDR3 region has 15 residues. Here the CDR3 reads CASSVSYSGWSTQYF. The CDR3 DNA reads TGTGCCAGCAGCGTTTCATACAGTGGGTGGTCGACCCAGTACTTC.

The chain uses TRBV13 and TRBJ1-2; 8 bases line up with TRBD1. Germline-derived CDR1 and CDR2 are PRHDT and FYEKMQ (reference sequence). This CDR3 region has 15 residues. J lost 0 bases, V lost 5 bases, and 5 bases had no gene match. The CDR3 spells CASSPWTGTNYGYTF. Written as DNA, the CDR3 is TGTGCCAGCAGCCCGTGGACAGGGACTAACTATGGCTACACCTTC.

Only a few counts were recorded for this clone. V and J are TRBV4-3 and TRBJ2-5, with D hard to call. CDR1 LGHNA and CDR2 YSLEER come from the germline V gene. V lost 0 bases and J 5 bases, leaving 10 bases between the germline ends. CDR3 size: 14 residues. The CDR3 DNA reads as TGCGCCAGCAGCCAAGATCTTTCCGGGGAGACCCAGTACTTC. This gives the protein CASSQDLSGETQYF.

This clone came up a few times. This rearrangement joins TRBV10-3 to TRBJ1-5; maybe TRBD1 (6 bases). Germline-derived CDR1 and CDR2 are ENHRY and SYGVKD. The length of the CDR3 is 15 residues. Trimming took 10 bases from V and 5 from J, leaving 21 bases between them. The CDR3 reads CAKFRDKDRHQPQHF. CDR3 bases: TGTGCCAAGTTCCGGGACAAAGATCGACATCAGCCCCAGCATTTT.

V gene TRBV18 combines with J gene TRBJ2-1, with a weak D call TRBD2 (6 bases). Germline-derived CDR1 and CDR2 are KGHSH and LQKENI. V was pared by 3 bases and J by 5 bases, with 14 bases between. The CDR3 is made up of 15 amino acids. CDR3 sequence: CASSPQRALDNEQFF. Written as DNA, the CDR3 is TGTGCCAGCTCACCCCAGCGGGCCCTTGACAATGAGCAGTTCTTC.

The V and J genes are TRBV6-1 and TRBJ2-5; unclear D gene. CDR1 MNHNS and CDR2 SASEGT come from the germline V gene. This CDR3 has 14 residues. The germline V and J ends were trimmed by 3 bases and 2 bases, with 10 bases remaining between them. CDR3 in amino acids: CASSDGFIQETQYF. In DNA form, the CDR3 reads TGTGCCAGCAGTGATGGCTTTATACAAGAGACCCAGTACTTC.

This clone was detected a few times. The CDR3 bases are TGTGCCAGCTCTTGGCCGCGTGGGGGGGACACTGAAGCTTTCTTT. Translation: CASSWPRGGDTEAFF. The chain is built from TRBV27 and TRBJ1-1; weak D call: TRBD1 (5 bases). CDR1 and CDR2 (germline): MNHEY, SMNVEV (reference sequence). The V and J ends lost 8 bases and 3 bases respectively, with 19 bases between them. This CDR3 region has 15 residues.

In this sample, this clone turned up a few times. V and J are TRBV27 and TRBJ2-2; D is possibly TRBD1 (5 bases). CDR3 length: 14 residues. CDR1 and CDR2 from the germline V gene are MNHEY and SMNVEV (reference sequence). Trimming took off 3 bases at V and 1 base at J, with 6 bases between the two ends. The CDR3 loop reads CASSLTENTGELFF. CDR3 nucleotide sequence: TGTGCCAGCAGTTTGACAGAGAACACCGGGGAGCTGTTTTTT.

This clone occurred a few times. The V gene is TRBV6-1, the J gene TRBJ2-7; TRBD1 matches at 7 bases. Germline V gene data show CDR1 as MNHNS and CDR2 as SASEGT. V shed 0 bases, J shed 3 bases, and the junction held 5 bases outside the gene matches. The CDR3 has 15 residues. The CDR3: CASSEAWGQNYEQYF. CDR3 nucleotides: TGTGCCAGCAGTGAAGCATGGGGACAGAACTACGAGCAGTACTTC.

This clone was observed a handful of times. The V gene is TRBV5-1, the J gene TRBJ1-2, with D unclear. The V gene lost 4 bases and the J gene lost 2 bases, with 12 bases spanning the gap. The CDR3 extends over 14 amino acids. Germline V gives CDR1 SGHRS, CDR2 YFSETQ. Here the CDR3 reads CASSPQSGNYGYTF. The CDR3 DNA follows: TGCGCCAGCAGCCCGCAGTCAGGAAACTATGGCTACACCTTC.

The rearrangement uses TRBV2 and TRBJ2-1; D might be TRBD1 (6 bases). There are 14 residues in the CDR3. Per germline, CDR1 SNHLY and CDR2 FYNNEI. Trimming took 4 bases from V and 7 from J, leaving 14 bases between them. The CDR3 DNA reads as TGTGCCAGCAGTGCACTATACAGGGTAAATGAGCAGTTCTTC. It translates to CASSALYRVNEQFF.

The chain has TRBV5-1 and TRBJ2-1; D is ambiguous. The CDR3 contains 14 residues. The V gene's germline CDR1 is SGHRS and CDR2 YFSETQ. V lost 7 bases and J 4 bases, leaving 15 bases between the germline ends. CDR3 in amino acids: CASGDRRSYNEQFF. The DNA for the CDR3 is TGCGCCAGCGGCGACCGAAGGAGTTACAATGAGCAGTTCTTC.